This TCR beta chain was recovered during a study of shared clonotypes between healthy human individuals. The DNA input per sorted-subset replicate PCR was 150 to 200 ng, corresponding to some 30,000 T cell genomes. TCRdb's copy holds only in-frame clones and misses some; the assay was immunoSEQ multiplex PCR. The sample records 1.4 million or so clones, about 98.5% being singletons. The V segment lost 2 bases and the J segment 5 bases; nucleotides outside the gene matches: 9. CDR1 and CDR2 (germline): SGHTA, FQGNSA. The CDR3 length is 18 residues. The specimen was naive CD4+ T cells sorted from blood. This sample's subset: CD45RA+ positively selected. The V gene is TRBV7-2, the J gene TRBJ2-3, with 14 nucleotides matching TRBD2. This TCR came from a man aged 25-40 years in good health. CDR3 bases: TGTGCCAGCAGCTTATTAGGACTAGCGGGAGGCCCCCTAGATACGCAGTATTTT. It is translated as CASSLLGLAGGPLDTQYF. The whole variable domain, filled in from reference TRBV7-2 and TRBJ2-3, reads GAGVSQSPSNKVTEKGKDVELRCDPISGHTALYWYRQSLGQGLEFLIYFQGNSAPDKSGLPSDRFSAERTGGSVSTLTIQRTQQEDSAVYLCASSLLGLAGGPLDTQYFGPGTRLTVL.